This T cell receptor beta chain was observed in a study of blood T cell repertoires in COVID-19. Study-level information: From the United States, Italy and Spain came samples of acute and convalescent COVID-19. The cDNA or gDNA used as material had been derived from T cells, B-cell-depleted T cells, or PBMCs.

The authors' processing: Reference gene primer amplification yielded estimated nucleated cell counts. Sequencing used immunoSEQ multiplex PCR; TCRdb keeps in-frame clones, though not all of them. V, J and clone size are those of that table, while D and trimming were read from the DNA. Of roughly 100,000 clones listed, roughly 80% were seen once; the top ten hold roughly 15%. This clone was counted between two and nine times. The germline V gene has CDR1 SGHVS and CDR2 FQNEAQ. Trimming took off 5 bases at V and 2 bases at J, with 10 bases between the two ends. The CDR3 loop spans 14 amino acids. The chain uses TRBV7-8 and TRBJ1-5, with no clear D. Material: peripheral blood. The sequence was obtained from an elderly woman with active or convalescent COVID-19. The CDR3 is CASSPRRGNQPQHF. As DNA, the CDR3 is TGTGCCAGCAGCCCCCGGCGGGGCAATCAGCCCCAGCATTTT.